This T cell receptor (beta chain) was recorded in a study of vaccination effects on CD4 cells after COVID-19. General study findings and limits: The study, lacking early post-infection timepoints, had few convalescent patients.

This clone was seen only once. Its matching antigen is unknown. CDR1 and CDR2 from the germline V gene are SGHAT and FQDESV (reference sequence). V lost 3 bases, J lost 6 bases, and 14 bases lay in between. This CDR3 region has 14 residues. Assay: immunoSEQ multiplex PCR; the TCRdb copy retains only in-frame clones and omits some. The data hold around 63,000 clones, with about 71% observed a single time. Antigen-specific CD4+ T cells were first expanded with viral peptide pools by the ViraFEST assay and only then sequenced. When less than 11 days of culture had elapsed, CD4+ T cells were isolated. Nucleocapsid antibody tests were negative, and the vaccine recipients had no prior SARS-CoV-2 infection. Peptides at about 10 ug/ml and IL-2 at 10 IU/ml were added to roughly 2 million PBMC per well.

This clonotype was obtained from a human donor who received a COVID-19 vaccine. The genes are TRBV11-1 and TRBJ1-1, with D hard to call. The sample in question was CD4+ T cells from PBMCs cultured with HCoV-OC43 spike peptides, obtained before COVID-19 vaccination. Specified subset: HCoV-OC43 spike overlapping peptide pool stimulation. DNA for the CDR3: TGTGCCAGCAGCTTTGCAGTAGTTGAGGCTGAAGCTTTCTTT. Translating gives CASSFAVVEAEAFF.